What follows are 6 T cell receptor beta chains derived from one specimen sequenced in a study of T cell responses to AZD1222 COVID-19 vaccine. Only in-frame clones appear in the TCRdb table, and some are missing; sequencing was by immunoSEQ multiplex PCR. The profile shows almost 55,000 clones, about 88% of them singletons. The sample in question was peripheral blood, obtained on day 0 of AZD1222 vaccination. All receptors come from an adult in good health.

The rearrangement joins TRBV15 to TRBJ2-2; TRBD2 agrees at 8 bases. Unmatched junction bases numbered 13, after V lost 5 bases and J lost 5 bases. Germline V gives CDR1 LNHNV, CDR2 YYDKDF (reference sequence). This CDR3 has 17 amino acids. DNA of the CDR3: TGTGCCACCAGCTGTGATCGGGGGGGGCACATGACCGGGGAGCTGTTTTTT. The encoded protein is CATSCDRGGHMTGELFF.

This chain connects TRBV24-1 to TRBJ2-4; no clear D. CDR1 is KGHDR, CDR2 SFDVKD, per germline. This CDR3 is built from 13 residues. V gave up 3 bases and J gave up 1 base, with 3 bases separating them. CDR3 sequence: CATSDGAKNIQYF. DNA for the CDR3: TGTGCCACCAGTGATGGTGCCAAAAACATTCAGTACTTC.

This clone appeared a single time. The chain joins TRBV7-9 to TRBJ1-1, with D maybe TRBD1 (5 bases). The CDR3 has 14 amino acids. Germline CDR1 is SEHNR and CDR2 is FQNEAQ (reference sequence). Trimming shortened V by 4 bases and J by 7 bases, and 16 bases separated the two germline ends. The CDR3 is CASSSGRGPVEAFF. The CDR3 DNA reads as TGTGCCAGCAGCTCTGGGAGGGGACCTGTTGAAGCTTTCTTT. Looking up the rest from reference TRBV7-9 and TRBJ1-1 gives the full variable domain: DTGVSQNPRHKITKRGQNVTFRCDPISEHNRLYWYRQTLGQGPEFLTYFQNEAQLEKSRLLSDRFSAERPKGSFSTLEIQRTEQGDSAMYLCASSSGRGPVEAFFGQGTRLTVV.

The rearrangement uses TRBV5-6 and TRBJ1-2; a possible D gene is TRBD1 (6 bases). Trimming cost V 0 bases and J 8 bases, with 8 bases left between them. This CDR3 has 12 amino acids. The germline gives CDR1 SGHDT, CDR2 YYEEEE. CDR3 nucleotide sequence: TGTGCCAGCAGCTTGGTTCAGGGGGGCTACACCTTC. Translation gives CASSLVQGGYTF.

Here the CDR3 reads CAISESSGTYEQYF. The DNA of the CDR3 is TGTGCCATCAGTGAGTCCTCTGGAACCTACGAGCAGTACTTC. The rearrangement uses TRBV10-3 and TRBJ2-7, with D uncertain. V was pared by 0 bases and J by 2 bases, with 8 bases between. This CDR3 is built from 14 residues. The germline V gene encodes CDR1 ENHRY and CDR2 SYGVKD.

CDR3 bases: TGTGCCAGTAGTACAACACTAGCTATGACAGATACGCAGTATTTT. It specifies CASSTTLAMTDTQYF. V usage is TRBV19 and J usage is TRBJ2-3; D possibly corresponds to TRBD2 (6 bases). Trimming shortened V by 4 bases and J by 3 bases, and 14 bases separated the two germline ends. Germline V gives CDR1 LNHDA, CDR2 SQIVND (reference sequence). The CDR3 is 15 residues long.